Presented here are 2 T cell receptor beta chains from one specimen sequenced in a study of blood T cell repertoires in COVID-19. Here immunoSEQ multiplex PCR was the method, and the copy in TCRdb shows in-frame clones only, minus some. The table includes approximately 120,000 clones, roughly four fifths detected once. Specimen: peripheral blood. These TCRs come from a man aged 60 to 69 with acute or convalescent COVID-19.

The V and J genes are TRBV23-1 and TRBJ2-2; D may be TRBD2 (6 bases). TRBV23-1 is an open reading frame, and its role is uncertain. V was trimmed by 1 base and J by 7 bases, leaving 10 bases between them. This CDR3 comprises 14 residues. The CDR3 sequence is CASSQLREIGELFF. The CDR3 DNA reads as TGCGCCAGCAGTCAATTACGGGAGATCGGGGAGCTGTTTTTT.

The chain carries TRBV7-2 and TRBJ1-5, with TRBD1 as a possible D gene (5 bases). Germline CDR1 reads SGHTA; CDR2 reads FQGNSA. V gave up 3 bases and J gave up 4 bases, with 7 bases separating them. This CDR3 has 13 amino acids. CDR3 nucleotide sequence: TGTGCCAGCAGCTTGGGGCAGAATCAGCCCCAGCATTTT. Translated, it gives CASSLGQNQPQHF.